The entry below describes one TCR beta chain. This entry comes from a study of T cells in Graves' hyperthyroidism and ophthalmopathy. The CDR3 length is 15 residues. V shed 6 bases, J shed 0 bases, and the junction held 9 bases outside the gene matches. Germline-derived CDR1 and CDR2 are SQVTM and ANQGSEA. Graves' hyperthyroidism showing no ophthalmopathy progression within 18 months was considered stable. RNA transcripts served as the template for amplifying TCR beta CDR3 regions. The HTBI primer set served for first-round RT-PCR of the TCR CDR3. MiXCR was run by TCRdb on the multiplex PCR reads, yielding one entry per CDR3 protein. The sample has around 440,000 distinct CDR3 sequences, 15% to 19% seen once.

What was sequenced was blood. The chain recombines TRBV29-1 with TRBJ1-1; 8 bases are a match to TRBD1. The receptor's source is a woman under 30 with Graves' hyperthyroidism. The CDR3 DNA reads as TGCAGCGTGCAGGTGGGGACAGGTTTGAACACTGAAGCTTTCTTT. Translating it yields CSVQVGTGLNTEAFF.